This T cell receptor (beta chain) is from a study of Ad26.COV2.S vaccination and SARS-CoV-2 variants. Study-wide background: Dosing was one shot or two shots 56 days apart. General study findings and limits: Recipients of vaccine and of placebo showed similar breadth of their non-spike TCR repertoires.

The treatment denotes: around 19 received Ad26.COV2.S at low or high dose, single or two shots; about five received placebo; per-sample allocation not given. Specimens were obtained on day 63 following the first vaccine or placebo injection. Of note for this clone: What it recognizes is unknown.

Here immunoSEQ multiplex PCR was the method, and the copy in TCRdb shows in-frame clones only, minus some. The sample shows 350,000 to 400,000 clones, 75% to 90% of them seen only once. This specimen consisted of peripheral blood, obtained in a trial of Ad26.COV2.S vaccine versus placebo. The sequence was obtained from a person between 18 and 65 years old who received the Ad26.COV2.S COVID-19 vaccine or a placebo.

CDR3 residues: CASSLVNFSNQPQHF. The CDR3 DNA follows: TGTGCCAGCAGTTTGGTGAACTTTAGCAATCAGCCCCAGCATTTT. The gene calls are TRBV28 and TRBJ1-5; D unresolved. Germline V gives CDR1 MDHEN, CDR2 SYDVKM. CDR3 length equals 15 residues. Trimming took 3 bases from V and 0 from J, leaving 9 bases between them.